The clone carrying this T cell receptor (beta chain) was detected only once. The antigen is unknown. The data originate from a study of identifying expanded T cells in peripheral blood. Findings and limits, study-wide: About 1.2 clones differed between technical replicates, versus about 16 and 19 over time.

Clones were sequenced by immunoSEQ multiplex PCR, and TCRdb holds only the in-frame ones, with some missing. The sample has about 80,000 clones, approximately 90% seen once; the top ten hold around 20%. CDR1 is SGHVS and CDR2 is FQNEAQ in the germline V gene. Trimming took off 3 bases at V and 0 bases at J, with 5 bases between the two ends. There are 13 residues in the CDR3. The sequence was obtained from a person aged 18 to 70 in good health. The source material was blood. The rearrangement joins TRBV7-8 to TRBJ2-5; D gene ambiguous. Here the CDR3 DNA reads TGTGCCAGCAGCTTTACGGACCAAGAGACCCAGTACTTC. Its translation: CASSFTDQETQYF.